These 24 T cell receptor beta chains were sequenced from one sample in a study of T cells in Graves' hyperthyroidism and ophthalmopathy. It was RNA transcripts that yielded the amplified TCR beta CDR3 regions. An initial round of RT-PCR targeting the TCR CDR3 relied on the HTBI primer set. Each CDR3 protein is one row after TCRdb ran MiXCR on the multiplex PCR reads. The repertoire holds around 800,000 distinct CDR3 sequences, with 35% to 45% as singletons. Sequencing was carried out using blood. The receptors derive from a young man with Graves' hyperthyroidism.

This clonotype occurred a few times. The chain carries TRBV5-1 and TRBJ2-7; 8 bases map to TRBD1. The CDR3 totals 15 residues. The V segment lost 0 bases and the J segment 4 bases; nucleotides outside the gene matches: 6. The germline V gene encodes CDR1 SGHRS and CDR2 YFSETQ. CDR3 loop: CASSLGTGTIYEQYF. The CDR3 coding sequence is TGCGCCAGCAGCTTGGGGACAGGGACAATTTACGAGCAGTACTTC.

This clonotype was recorded many times. The V call is TRBV10-3, the J call TRBJ1-1, with D uncertain. Germline CDR1 is ENHRY and CDR2 is SYGVKD. V was clipped by 10 bases and J by 4 bases, with 13 bases between them. The CDR3 contains 12 residues. The CDR3 DNA reads as TGTGCCACCTCCGACGCGGTCACTGAAGCTTTCTTT. Amino acid sequence: CATSDAVTEAFF.

On this clonotype itself: Given a much more abundant clone one base away, this may be a read error. The chain employs TRBV9 and TRBJ1-3; D remains ambiguous. Germline-derived CDR1 and CDR2 are SGDLS and YYNGEE. CDR3 length equals 14 residues. The CDR3 protein is CASSVGGPGNIIYF. Written as DNA, the CDR3 is TGTGCCAGCAGCGTAGGAGGGCCTGGAAACATCATATATTTT.

This clonotype was seen repeatedly, ten times or more. This chain connects TRBV20-1 to TRBJ2-7; D gene uncertain. CDR3 length: 12 amino acids. Germline CDR1 is DFQATT and CDR2 is SNEGSKA (reference sequence). Trimming removed 6 bases from V and 2 bases from J, with 11 bases in between. The CDR3 bases are TGCAGTGCCTCGGGCCCAACCTACGAGCAGTACTTC. Protein sequence: CSASGPTYEQYF.

Notes on this clonotype: A clone one base away is much larger, so this may be a read error. The conserved final phenylalanine or tryptophan is absent from the CDR3, which likely points to a read error. The V call is TRBV20-1, the J call TRBJ2-7; no clear D gene. Trimming took 1 base from V and 5 from J, leaving 18 bases between them. This CDR3 is 15 amino acids long. Germline V gene lookup returns CDR1 DFQATT and CDR2 SNEGSKA (reference sequence). Here the CDR3 reads CSARAAQVGDDEQYL. In nucleotides, the CDR3 is TGCAGTGCTAGAGCTGCACAAGTCGGTGACGACGAGCAGTACTTA.

This clonotype was found once. Being one base from a much bigger clone, this may be a read error. The chain couples TRBV13 to TRBJ1-4; no definite D call. Looked up from germline, CDR1 is PRHDT and CDR2 is FYEKMQ (reference sequence). The CDR3 consists of 13 residues. The CDR3 bases are TGTGCCGGCAGCTCCGGGTTGGATGAAAAACTGTTTTTT. Translating it yields CAGSSGLDEKLFF.

With respect to this clonotype: One end of the junction does not line up with germline, which may come from a read error. The chain links TRBV11-2 to TRBJ2-2; D call uncertain. The CDR3 sequence is 15 residues long. From germline, CDR1 is SGHAT and CDR2 FQNNGV. The CDR3 loop is CASSLAQMNTGELFF. The CDR3 bases are TGTGCCAGCAGTTTAGCCCAAATGAACACCGGGGAGCTGTTTTTT.

V usage is TRBV29-1 and J usage is TRBJ2-7; D gene uncertain. Trimming pared 6 bases from V and 2 bases from J, leaving 5 bases between. Germline lookup yields CDR1 SQVTM and CDR2 ANQGSEA. The CDR3 loop spans 10 amino acids. Here the CDR3 reads CSVKAYEQYF. As DNA, the CDR3 is TGCAGCGTAAAGGCCTACGAGCAGTACTTC.

This sequence joins TRBV20-1 and TRBJ2-7; possible D gene TRBD2, 6 bases. Deletions cut 6 bases from V and 0 bases from J, with 24 bases between. CDR1 is DFQATT and CDR2 is SNEGSKA in the germline V gene (reference sequence). This CDR3 comprises 17 residues. CDR3 bases: TGCAGTGCGTTAGCGGATATGATAATAACCGACTCCTACGAGCAGTACTTC. It specifies CSALADMIITDSYEQYF.

This clonotype has more than one count but fewer than ten. The gene calls are TRBV2 and TRBJ1-2, with D uncertain. Germline V gene sequence: CDR1 SNHLY, CDR2 FYNNEI. The V end lost 6 bases, the J end lost 1 base, and 21 bases lay between the germline ends. This CDR3 is built from 17 residues. CDR3 protein: CASSLTRTDYNNYGYTF. The CDR3, as DNA: TGTGCCAGCAGCCTTACTCGGACGGACTACAATAACTATGGCTACACCTTC.

This CDR3 reads CASSVDGTGCRETQYF. DNA for the CDR3: TGTGCCAGCAGCGTAGATGGGACAGGGTGCCGAGAGACCCAGTACTTC. The chain is built from TRBV9 and TRBJ2-5; the match to TRBD1 covers 9 bases. Germline V gene data show CDR1 as SGDLS and CDR2 as YYNGEE. The CDR3 is 16 amino acids. The ends lost 0 bases at V and 4 bases at J; junction bases unmatched: 7.

This chain links TRBV20-1 with TRBJ2-7; 7 bases are shared with TRBD1. The CDR3 runs 16 residues. With 3 bases clipped from V and 4 bases from J, the junction kept 15 bases outside the gene matches. Germline CDR1 reads DFQATT; CDR2 reads SNEGSKA (reference sequence). The CDR3 coding sequence is TGCAGTGCTAGGACATGGGCCGACAGGGAGTCGTACGAGCAGTACTTC. Its protein is CSARTWADRESYEQYF.

This chain uses TRBV7-8 with TRBJ2-7; D is perhaps TRBD1 or TRBD2 (5 bases each). Looked up from germline, CDR1 is SGHVS and CDR2 is FQNEAQ. V was clipped by 2 bases and J by 2 bases, with 13 bases between them. This CDR3 is 15 amino acids long. The CDR3 sequence: CASSLSRVGAYEQYF. As DNA, the CDR3 is TGTGCCAGCAGCTTATCCAGGGTCGGGGCCTACGAGCAGTACTTC.

This clonotype was observed many times. One end of the junction fails to match germline, which may point to a read error. This chain connects TRBV7-7 to TRBJ2-2; D could derive from TRBD1 or TRBD2 (6 bases each). CDR1 is SSHAT and CDR2 is FNYEAQ in the germline V gene (reference sequence). This CDR3 has 15 amino acids. In DNA form, the CDR3 reads TGTGCTAGCAGCTCCCAATCCGGGGGCGGCGGGGAGCTGTTTTTT. The encoded protein is CASSSQSGGGGELFF.

This clonotype has only a few counts. The chain uses TRBV20-1 and TRBJ1-1; the match to TRBD1 covers 7 bases. The CDR3 contains 13 residues. Germline trimming cut 6 bases from V and 1 base from J; bases unmatched to any gene: 5. Germline CDR1 and CDR2: DFQATT and SNEGSKA (reference sequence). The CDR3 is CSAPTGSNTEAFF. The CDR3 nucleotides are TGCAGTGCCCCGACAGGGTCGAACACTGAAGCTTTCTTT.

The rearrangement uses TRBV15 and TRBJ2-5; no clear D gene. Trimming took off 0 bases at V and 11 bases at J, with 1 base between the two ends. This CDR3 spans 9 amino acids. The V gene's germline CDR1 is LNHNV and CDR2 YYDKDF (reference sequence). CDR3 nucleotides: TGTGCCACCAGCAGAGATCAGTACTTC. Its translation: CATSRDQYF.

Only a few counts were recorded for this clonotype. The V call is TRBV5-5, the J call TRBJ2-2; D call uncertain. CDR3 length equals 14 residues. The V gene's germline CDR1 is SGHKS and CDR2 YYEKEE (reference sequence). Deletions cut 0 bases from V and 3 bases from J, with 6 bases between. The CDR3 bases are TGTGCCAGCAGCTTGGGAGCTGACACCGGGGAGCTGTTTTTT. It is translated as CASSLGADTGELFF.

Ten or more counts support this clonotype. The V gene is TRBV7-2, the J gene TRBJ2-7; D might be TRBD1 or TRBD2, each matching 5 bases. V was pared by 3 bases and J by 2 bases, with 11 bases between. The length of the CDR3 is 14 residues. Germline values: CDR1 SGHTA, CDR2 FQGNSA. CDR3 protein: CASSLVQGPYEQYF. CDR3 bases: TGTGCCAGCAGCTTGGTCCAGGGACCCTACGAGCAGTACTTC.

This clonotype has just one count. A clone one base away is much larger, so this may be a read error. The chain combines TRBV20-1 with TRBJ2-5; D gene unclear. This CDR3 contains 13 residues. Per germline, CDR1 DFQATT and CDR2 SNEGSKA (reference sequence). Trimming removed 0 bases from V and 2 bases from J, with 7 bases in between. CDR3 sequence: CSAREGPQETQYF. As DNA, the CDR3 is TGCAGTGCTAGAGAAGGACCTCAAGAGACCCAGTACTTC.

The chain has TRBV24-1 and TRBJ2-2, with D unclear. From germline, CDR1 is KGHDR and CDR2 SFDVKD. The CDR3 runs 12 residues. Trimming pared 4 bases from V and 5 bases from J, leaving 4 bases between. This CDR3 reads CATSEATGELFF. As DNA, the CDR3 is TGTGCCACCAGTGAGGCGACCGGGGAGCTGTTTTTT.

This chain connects TRBV2 to TRBJ1-4, with D possibly TRBD1 on 5 matching bases. Per germline, CDR1 SNHLY and CDR2 FYNNEI. The V gene lost 6 bases and the J gene lost 6 bases, with 20 bases spanning the gap. This CDR3 spans 16 amino acids. The DNA of the CDR3 is TGTGCCAGCAGCCAAGGTTGGGGCAGTGCCTATGAAAAACTGTTTTTT. Its protein is CASSQGWGSAYEKLFF.

This clonotype was detected many times. The CDR3 DNA is TGTGCCAGTAGTATCGGGCCAGGGAAGCAGCCCCAGCATTTT. Its translation is CASSIGPGKQPQHF. The chain uses TRBV19 and TRBJ1-5; D is perhaps TRBD1 (5 bases). The V gene lost 3 bases and the J gene lost 7 bases, with 13 bases spanning the gap. The CDR3 contains 14 residues. The germline CDR1 and CDR2 sequences are LNHDA and SQIVND (reference sequence).

This clonotype has a count of ten or more. The chain uses TRBV2 and TRBJ2-7; the D gene is possibly TRBD1 (6 bases). V was trimmed by 9 bases and J by 3 bases, leaving 9 bases between them. The CDR3 is 11 residues long. The germline V gene has CDR1 SNHLY and CDR2 FYNNEI. CDR3 sequence reads: CASRGGYEQYF. The DNA for the CDR3 is TGTGCCAGTAGAGGGGGCTACGAGCAGTACTTC.

This clonotype showed up just a few times. The V gene is TRBV20-1, the J gene TRBJ2-5, with 7 bases matching TRBD2. CDR1 and CDR2 (germline): DFQATT, SNEGSKA (reference sequence). Losses at the gene ends were 6 bases for V and 5 bases for J; bases not matched to a gene: 15. The CDR3 runs to 15 residues. The CDR3 sequence: CSARNPQRGGETQYF. The DNA of the CDR3 is TGCAGTGCCCGCAACCCCCAGCGGGGTGGTGAGACCCAGTACTTC.